These T cell receptor beta chains were read from a single sample in a study of shared clonotypes between healthy human individuals. Repertoires were generated with immunoSEQ multiplex PCR, while TCRdb's copy carries only in-frame clones and drops some. The repertoire holds some 2,500,000 clones, about 90% seen once, with around 0.35% in the top ten. Sequencing input: naive CD4+ T cells from PBMCs. The receptors here all came from a man in his late teens or twenties in good health. Some clones in this sample may be carry-over from other donors' samples. The conserved cysteine and the conserved F or W are not part of the CDR3 here. The D gene is left open where the match is weak. Size tells how often a clone was seen (once, few, many) or the class of an expanded clone, and some rows leave it out.

TRBD1 | . | TRBV5-1 | ASSTGQMRAYEQY
TRBD1 | once | TRBV9 | ASSVAAGQGEKLF
TRBD2 | . | TRBV28 | ASSLLYREVKGANVLT
. | . | TRBV15 | ATSRDQGLSYNEQF
TRBD1 | . | TRBV19 | ASSILGTGGYEQY
TRBD1 | . | TRBV2 | ASSPGTGINEQF
. | once | TRBV28 | ASSLFWPTGTEAF
. | . | TRBV5-1 | ASSSTGPPQPQH
. | once | TRBV11-3 | ASSFSSGTRAGELF
. | . | TRBV5-1 | ASSLGPSGTDTQY
. | . | TRBV10-2 | ASRNLAGRVQY
. | . | TRBV2 | ALASSGNQPQH
. | . | TRBV27 | ATLQARAYNEQF
TRBD2 | . | TRBV7-2 | ASSFSLAGGTDTQY
TRBD1 | . | TRBV28 | ASSSRQGGSYEQY
. | few | TRBV30 | AWSAQGKAF
. | . | TRBV19 | ASTLQGGQPQH
. | . | TRBV25-1 | ASSVLQGRGQETQY
. | . | TRBV7-3 | ASSLGAGGELF
. | . | TRBV5-1 | ASSSMDRIYGYT
. | . | TRBV9 | ASSVAPGITYNEQF
TRBD1 | . | TRBV6-5 | ASSYRQGNGNEQF
. | . | TRBV2 | ASSVRPLGSPLH
. | once | TRBV4-3 | ASSLIIGADTQY
. | . | TRBV7-2 | ASSLDRRAEAF
. | . | TRBV5-1 | ASSLTLGHSSVYEQY
TRBD2 | . | TRBV30 | AWSIGGGTDTQY